The 5 T cell receptor beta chains given below trace back to one sample, sequenced in a study of T cells in Graves' hyperthyroidism and ophthalmopathy. TCR beta CDR3 region amplification was performed from RNA transcripts. Initially, a first-round RT-PCR of the TCR CDR3 employed the HTBI primer set. MiXCR was run by TCRdb on the multiplex PCR reads, yielding one entry per CDR3 protein. The sample has under 450,000 distinct CDR3 sequences; approximately 15% are singletons. Sequences were obtained from blood. Every receptor here comes from a woman between 18 and 29 years old with Graves' hyperthyroidism.

Ten or more counts support this clonotype. The chain employs TRBV5-4 and TRBJ2-7; 7 bases are a match to TRBD2. Trimming at V came to 0 bases and at J to 2 bases, leaving 5 bases not matched to a gene. Germline CDR1 is SGHNT and CDR2 is YYREEE (reference sequence). The CDR3 extends over 15 amino acids. CDR3 residues: CASSLDSSGAYEQYF. CDR3 DNA sequence: TGTGCCAGCAGCTTGGATTCCAGCGGGGCCTACGAGCAGTACTTC.

This clonotype came up many times. The CDR3 reads CASSQVITDTQYF. The CDR3 DNA follows: TGTGCCAGCAGCCAGGTTATCACAGATACGCAGTATTTT. This chain uses TRBV3-1 with TRBJ2-3; D is undetermined. V was clipped by 3 bases and J by 2 bases, with 6 bases between them. The CDR3 extends over 13 amino acids. Per germline, CDR1 LGHDT and CDR2 YNNKEL (reference sequence).

This clonotype has ten or more counts. The genes are TRBV28 and TRBJ1-1; tentative D call: TRBD1 (6 bases). Germline CDR1 and CDR2: MDHEN and SYDVKM. The CDR3 length is 16 residues. The V end lost 2 bases, the J end lost 4 bases, and 17 bases lay between the germline ends. CDR3 sequence (DNA): TGTGCCAGCAGTTTAGCTGGCGGGGGGGCCAGCACTGAAGCTTTCTTT. Residues: CASSLAGGGASTEAFF. The full variable domain, rest sourced from reference TRBV28 and TRBJ1-1, is DVKVTQSSRYLVKRTGEKVFLECVQDMDHENMFWYRQDPGLGLRLIYFSYDVKMKEKGDIPEGYSVSREKKERFSLILESASTNQTSMYLCASSLAGGGASTEAFFGQGTRLTVV.

Concerning this clonotype itself: This clone may be a read error of a much larger clone one base away. The V and J genes are TRBV12-3 or TRBV12-4 and TRBJ1-4; 9 bases fit TRBD1. V shed 1 base and J 6 bases; nucleotides not matched to a gene: 0. This CDR3 has 14 residues. CDR3: CASSLGDRDEKLFF. In DNA form, the CDR3 reads TGTGCCAGCAGTTTAGGGGACAGGGATGAAAAACTGTTTTTT.

This clonotype appeared many times. The chain has TRBV5-1 and TRBJ2-7; D unresolved. Trimming removed 5 bases from V and 3 bases from J, with 15 bases in between. Germline CDR1 and CDR2: SGHRS and YFSETQ. There are 14 residues in the CDR3. CDR3 in amino acids: CASRTNPTDYEQYF. CDR3 nucleotide sequence: TGCGCCAGCAGAACGAACCCAACTGACTACGAGCAGTACTTC.